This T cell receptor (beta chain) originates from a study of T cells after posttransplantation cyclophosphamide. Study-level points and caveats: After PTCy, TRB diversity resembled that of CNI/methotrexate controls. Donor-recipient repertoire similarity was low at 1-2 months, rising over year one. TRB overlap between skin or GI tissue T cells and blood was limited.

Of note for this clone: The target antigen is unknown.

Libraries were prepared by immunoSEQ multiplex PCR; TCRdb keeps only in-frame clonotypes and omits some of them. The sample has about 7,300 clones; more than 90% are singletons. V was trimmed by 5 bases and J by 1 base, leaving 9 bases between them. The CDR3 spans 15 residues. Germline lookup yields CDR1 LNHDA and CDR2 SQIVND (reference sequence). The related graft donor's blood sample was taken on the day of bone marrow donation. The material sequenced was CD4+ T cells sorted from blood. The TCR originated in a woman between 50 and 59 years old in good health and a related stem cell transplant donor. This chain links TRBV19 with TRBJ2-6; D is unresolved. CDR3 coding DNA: TGTGCCAGTAGTCCGCGCGAATCTGGGGCCAACGTCCTGACTTTC. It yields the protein CASSPRESGANVLTF.